These 5 T cell receptor beta chains originate from one sample sequenced in a study of metastatic and nonmetastatic thyroid tumors. MiXCR was used by TCRdb to re-call the PCR reads. The sample carries 40,000 to 55,000 clones, approximately 15% recorded once. Patients had received no treatment of any kind before thyroid surgery. Material: blood. These receptors were obtained from a female donor with papillary thyroid cancer or a benign thyroid nodule (not recorded which). Some clones in this sample may be carry-over from other donors' samples.

This clone was seen at least ten times. The chain carries TRBV3-1 and TRBJ1-1; possibly TRBD1 for D (6 bases). The CDR3 totals 13 residues. CDR1 and CDR2 from the germline V gene are LGHDT and YNNKEL (reference sequence). V was cut by 2 bases and J by 7 bases, with 11 bases left in between. The CDR3 reads CASSQTSQGEAFF. DNA for the CDR3: TGTGCCAGCAGCCAAACATCACAGGGTGAAGCTTTCTTT.

This clone was observed many times. The CDR3 coding sequence is TGCAGTGCTAGGAGTGGGACAGGGACCTATGGCTACACCTTC. Its translation is CSARSGTGTYGYTF. This rearrangement joins TRBV20-1 to TRBJ1-2; 9 nucleotides agree with TRBD1. There are 14 residues in the CDR3. The trim removed 3 bases at V and 4 bases at J, leaving 6 bases unmatched. From germline, CDR1 is DFQATT and CDR2 SNEGSKA (reference sequence).

V and J are TRBV27 and TRBJ2-3; 7 bases align to TRBD1. CDR1 and CDR2 from the germline V gene are MNHEY and SMNVEV (reference sequence). V lost 5 bases, J lost 8 bases, and 10 bases stayed unmatched. CDR3 length: 14 residues. This chain's CDR3 is CASSGTHPGGTQYF. DNA for the CDR3: TGTGCCAGCAGTGGGACACATCCAGGGGGTACGCAGTATTTT.

This clone was seen a few times. The V gene is TRBV25-1, the J gene TRBJ2-3; D remains ambiguous. The CDR3 contains 13 residues. V was pared by 11 bases and J by 2 bases, with 14 bases between. The germline gives CDR1 MGHDK, CDR2 SYGVNS. The CDR3 region has the DNA TGTGCCGTCGAGTGGGAAAACACAGATACGCAGTATTTT. This gives the protein CAVEWENTDTQYF. Drawing the rest from reference TRBV25-1 and TRBJ2-3, the complete variable domain is EADIYQTPRYLVIGTGKKITLECSQTMGHDKMYWYQQDPGMELHLIHYSYGVNSTEKGDLSSESTVSRIRTEHFPLTLESARPSHTSQYLCAVEWENTDTQYFGPGTRLTVL.

V gene TRBV7-9 combines with J gene TRBJ1-3; D not resolved. The germline V gene has CDR1 SEHNR and CDR2 FQNEAQ (reference sequence). This CDR3 is built from 14 residues. The germline V and J ends were trimmed by 5 bases and 0 bases, with 8 bases remaining between them. The CDR3 nucleotides are TGTGCCAGCAGCACGGGAATCTCTGGAAACACCATATATTTT. This encodes CASSTGISGNTIYF.